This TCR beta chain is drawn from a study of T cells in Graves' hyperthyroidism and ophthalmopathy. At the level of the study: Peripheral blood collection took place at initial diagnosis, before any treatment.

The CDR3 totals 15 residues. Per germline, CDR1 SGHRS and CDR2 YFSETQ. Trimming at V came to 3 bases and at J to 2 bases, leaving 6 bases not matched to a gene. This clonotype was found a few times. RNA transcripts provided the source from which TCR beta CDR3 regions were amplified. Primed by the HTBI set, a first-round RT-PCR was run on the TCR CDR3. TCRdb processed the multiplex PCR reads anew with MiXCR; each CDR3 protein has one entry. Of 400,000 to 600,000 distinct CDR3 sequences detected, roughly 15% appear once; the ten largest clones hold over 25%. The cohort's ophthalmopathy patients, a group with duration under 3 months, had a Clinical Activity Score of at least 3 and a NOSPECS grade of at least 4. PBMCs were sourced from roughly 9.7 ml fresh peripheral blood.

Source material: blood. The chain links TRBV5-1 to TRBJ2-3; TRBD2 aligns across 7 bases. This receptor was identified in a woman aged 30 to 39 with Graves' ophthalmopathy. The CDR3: CASSWVAGFTDTQYF. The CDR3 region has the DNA TGCGCCAGCAGCTGGGTAGCGGGTTTCACAGATACGCAGTATTTT.